This T cell receptor beta chain was observed in a study of esophageal squamous cell carcinoma under preoperative chemotherapy. Time point denoted: before preoperative PTX-NDP chemotherapy. TCRdb re-called the PCR reads through MiXCR, storing one row per CDR3 protein. The sample has around 12,000 distinct CDR3 sequences; almost 55% are singletons. Trimming took 0 bases from V and 2 from J; bases not matched to a gene: 11. In germline, CDR1 is SGHVS, CDR2 FNYEAQ. The CDR3 length is 19 residues. This clonotype was detected ten times or more. V usage is TRBV7-6 and J usage is TRBJ2-1; the match to TRBD2 covers 9 bases. This clonotype was obtained from a human donor with esophageal squamous cell carcinoma. The donor label of this sample is uncertain. The specimen was taken from a patient given preoperative chemotherapy. The CDR3 DNA is TGTGCCAGCAGCTTAGCGTTAGCGTCGGCGGGAGGGCCCTACAATGAGCAGTTCTTC. Translation: CASSLALASAGGPYNEQFF.